This T cell receptor beta chain was identified in a study of OX40 agonist ivuxolimab in advanced cancers. CDR3 length: 13 residues. V was trimmed by 5 bases and J by 1 base, leaving 9 bases between them. Germline-derived CDR1 and CDR2 are MNHNY and SVGAGI (reference sequence). Here immunoSEQ multiplex PCR was the method, and the copy in TCRdb shows in-frame clones only, minus some. The top ten clones hold 53% of a sample with fewer than 25,000 clones, 83% of them seen once. The V and J genes are TRBV6-6 and TRBJ2-7; D possibly corresponds to TRBD2 (5 bases). This clonotype was obtained from an adult with an advanced solid tumor such as melanoma, head and neck, liver or kidney cancer. The sample consisted of CD4+ or CD8+ T cells sorted from blood, taken in a trial of the OX40 agonist ivuxolimab. CDR3 amino acids: CASSEGPSYEQYF. CDR3 in DNA: TGTGCCAGCAGTGAGGGCCCGTCCTACGAGCAGTACTTC.